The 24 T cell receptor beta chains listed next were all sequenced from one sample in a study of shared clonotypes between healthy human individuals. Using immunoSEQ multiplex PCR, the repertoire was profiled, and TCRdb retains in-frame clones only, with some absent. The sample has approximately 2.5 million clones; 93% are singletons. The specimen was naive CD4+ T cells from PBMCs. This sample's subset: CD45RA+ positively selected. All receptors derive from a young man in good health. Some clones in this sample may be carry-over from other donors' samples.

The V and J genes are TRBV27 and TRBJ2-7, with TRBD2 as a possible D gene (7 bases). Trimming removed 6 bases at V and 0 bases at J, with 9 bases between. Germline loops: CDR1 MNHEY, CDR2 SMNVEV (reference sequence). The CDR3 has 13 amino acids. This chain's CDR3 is CASRGGGSYEQYF. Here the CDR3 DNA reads TGTGCCAGCAGAGGGGGGGGCTCCTACGAGCAGTACTTC.

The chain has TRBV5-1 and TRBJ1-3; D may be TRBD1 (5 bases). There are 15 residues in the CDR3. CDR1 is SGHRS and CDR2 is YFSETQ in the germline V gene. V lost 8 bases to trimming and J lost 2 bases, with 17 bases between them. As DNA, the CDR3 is TGCGCCAGTCGGAAGACAGCAACTACTGGAAACACCATATATTTT. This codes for CASRKTATTGNTIYF.

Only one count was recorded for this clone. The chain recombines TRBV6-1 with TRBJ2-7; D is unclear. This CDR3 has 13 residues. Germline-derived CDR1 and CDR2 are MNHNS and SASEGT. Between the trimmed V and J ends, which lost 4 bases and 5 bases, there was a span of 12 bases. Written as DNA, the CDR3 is TGTGCCAGCAGTGTTATGGCCGTCCACGAGCAGTACTTC. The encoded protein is CASSVMAVHEQYF.

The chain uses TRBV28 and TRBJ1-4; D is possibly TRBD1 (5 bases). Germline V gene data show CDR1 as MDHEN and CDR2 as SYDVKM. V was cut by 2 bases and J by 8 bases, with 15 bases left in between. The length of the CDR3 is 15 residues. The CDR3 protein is CASSLKGQGPEKLFF. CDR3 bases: TGTGCCAGCAGTTTAAAGGGGCAGGGCCCCGAAAAACTGTTTTTT. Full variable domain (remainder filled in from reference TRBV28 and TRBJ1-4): DVKVTQSSRYLVKRTGEKVFLECVQDMDHENMFWYRQDPGLGLRLIYFSYDVKMKEKGDIPEGYSVSREKKERFSLILESASTNQTSMYLCASSLKGQGPEKLFFGSGTQLSVL.

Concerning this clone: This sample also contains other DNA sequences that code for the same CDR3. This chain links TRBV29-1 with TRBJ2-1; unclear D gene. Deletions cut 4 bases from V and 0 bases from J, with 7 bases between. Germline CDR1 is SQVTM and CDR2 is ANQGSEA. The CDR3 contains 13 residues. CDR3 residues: CSVARSSYNEQFF. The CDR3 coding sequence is TGCAGCGTTGCGAGAAGCTCCTACAATGAGCAGTTCTTC.

In DNA, the CDR3 is TGTGCCAGCAGTGAAGCGCGGCTTGGGCGGAACGAGCAGTACTTC. Translated, it gives CASSEARLGRNEQYF. This chain connects TRBV6-1 to TRBJ2-7; no definite D call. CDR3 size: 15 residues. The germline gives CDR1 MNHNS, CDR2 SASEGT. Trimming pared 0 bases from V and 5 bases from J, leaving 14 bases between.

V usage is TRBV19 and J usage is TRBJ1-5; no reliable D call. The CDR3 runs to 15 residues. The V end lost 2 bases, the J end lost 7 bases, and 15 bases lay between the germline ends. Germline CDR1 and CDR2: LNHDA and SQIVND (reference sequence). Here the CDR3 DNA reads TGTGCCAGTAGTATAAGCACACCTCCAGACCAGCCCCAGCATTTT. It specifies CASSISTPPDQPQHF. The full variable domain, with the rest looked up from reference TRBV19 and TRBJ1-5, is DGGITQSPKYLFRKEGQNVTLSCEQNLNHDAMYWYRQDPGQGLRLIYYSQIVNDFQKGDIAEGYSVSREKKESFPLTVTSAQKNPTAFYLCASSISTPPDQPQHFGDGTRLSIL.

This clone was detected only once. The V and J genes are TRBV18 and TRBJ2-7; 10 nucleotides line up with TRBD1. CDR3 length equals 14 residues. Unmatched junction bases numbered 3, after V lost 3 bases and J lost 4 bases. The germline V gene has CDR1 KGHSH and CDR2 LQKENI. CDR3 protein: CASSPDRGFYEQYF. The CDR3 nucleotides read TGTGCCAGCTCACCGGACAGGGGGTTTTACGAGCAGTACTTC.

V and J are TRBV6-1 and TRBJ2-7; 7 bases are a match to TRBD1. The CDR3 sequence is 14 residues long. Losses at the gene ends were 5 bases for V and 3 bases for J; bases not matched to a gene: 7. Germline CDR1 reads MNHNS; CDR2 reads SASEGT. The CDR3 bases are TGTGCCAGCAGTCGTGAGACAGGGATCTACGAGCAGTACTTC. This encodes CASSRETGIYEQYF.

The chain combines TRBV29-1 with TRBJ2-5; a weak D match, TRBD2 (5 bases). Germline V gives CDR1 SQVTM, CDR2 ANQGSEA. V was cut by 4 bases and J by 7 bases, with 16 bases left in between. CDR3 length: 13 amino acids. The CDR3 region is CSVAGGYTATQYF. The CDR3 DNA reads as TGCAGCGTTGCAGGCGGGTACACGGCGACCCAGTACTTC.

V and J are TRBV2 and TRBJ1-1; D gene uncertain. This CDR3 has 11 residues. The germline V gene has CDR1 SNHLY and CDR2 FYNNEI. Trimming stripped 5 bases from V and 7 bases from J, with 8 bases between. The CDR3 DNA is TGTGCCAGCAGTTTTCAGGATGAAGCTTTCTTT. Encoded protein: CASSFQDEAFF.

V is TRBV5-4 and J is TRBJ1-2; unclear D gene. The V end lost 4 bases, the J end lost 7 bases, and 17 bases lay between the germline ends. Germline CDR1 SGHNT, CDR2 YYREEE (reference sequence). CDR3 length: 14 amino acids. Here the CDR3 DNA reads TGTGCCAGCAGCGACGTGGTGGGTCCGGGTGGCTACACCTTC. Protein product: CASSDVVGPGGYTF.

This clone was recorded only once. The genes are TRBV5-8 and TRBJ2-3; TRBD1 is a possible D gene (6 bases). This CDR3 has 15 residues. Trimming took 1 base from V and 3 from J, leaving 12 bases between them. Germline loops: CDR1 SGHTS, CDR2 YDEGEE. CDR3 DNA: TGTGCCAGCAGCTTGACAGGGTTGGGGACAGATACGCAGTATTTT. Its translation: CASSLTGLGTDTQYF.

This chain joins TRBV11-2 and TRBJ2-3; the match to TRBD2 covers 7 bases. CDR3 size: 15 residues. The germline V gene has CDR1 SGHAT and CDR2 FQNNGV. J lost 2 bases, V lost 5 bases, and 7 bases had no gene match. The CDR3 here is CASSPWAGATDTQYF. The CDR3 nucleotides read TGTGCCAGCAGCCCCTGGGCGGGAGCCACAGATACGCAGTATTTT. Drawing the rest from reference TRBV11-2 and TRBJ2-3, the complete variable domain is EAGVAQSPRYKIIEKRQSVAFWCNPISGHATLYWYQQILGQGPKLLIQFQNNGVVDDSQLPKDRFSAERLKGVDSTLKIQPAKLEDSAVYLCASSPWAGATDTQYFGPGTRLTVL.

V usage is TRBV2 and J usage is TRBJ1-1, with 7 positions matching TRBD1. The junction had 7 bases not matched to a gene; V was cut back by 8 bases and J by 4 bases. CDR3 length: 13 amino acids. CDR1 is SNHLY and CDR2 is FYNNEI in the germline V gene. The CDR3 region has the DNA TGTGCCAGCTTTAGGCAGGGGGGCACTGAAGCTTTCTTT. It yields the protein CASFRQGGTEAFF.

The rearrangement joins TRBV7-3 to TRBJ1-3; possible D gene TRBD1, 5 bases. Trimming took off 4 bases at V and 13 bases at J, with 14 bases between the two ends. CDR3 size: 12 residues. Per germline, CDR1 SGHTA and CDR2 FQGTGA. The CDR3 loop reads CASSSEGPMIYF. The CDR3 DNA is TGTGCCAGCAGCTCTGAGGGGCCGATGATATATTTT.

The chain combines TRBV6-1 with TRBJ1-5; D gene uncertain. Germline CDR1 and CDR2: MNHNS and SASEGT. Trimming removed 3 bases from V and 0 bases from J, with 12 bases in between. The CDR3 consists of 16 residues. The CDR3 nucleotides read TGTGCCAGCAGTGACCAGGACGGCTATAGCAATCAGCCCCAGCATTTT. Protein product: CASSDQDGYSNQPQHF.

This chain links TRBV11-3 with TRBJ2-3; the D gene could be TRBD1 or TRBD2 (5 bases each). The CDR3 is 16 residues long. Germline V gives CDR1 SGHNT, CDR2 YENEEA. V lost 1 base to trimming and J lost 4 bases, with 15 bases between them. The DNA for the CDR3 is TGTGCCAGCAGCTTAGGGGGAGTGGGGCTTCCAGATACGCAGTATTTT. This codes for CASSLGGVGLPDTQYF.

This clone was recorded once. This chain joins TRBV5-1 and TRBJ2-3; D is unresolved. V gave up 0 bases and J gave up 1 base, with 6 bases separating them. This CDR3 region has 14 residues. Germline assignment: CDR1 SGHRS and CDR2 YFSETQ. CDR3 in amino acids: CASSLGQRTDTQYF. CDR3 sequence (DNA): TGCGCCAGCAGCTTGGGGCAGCGCACAGATACGCAGTATTTT.

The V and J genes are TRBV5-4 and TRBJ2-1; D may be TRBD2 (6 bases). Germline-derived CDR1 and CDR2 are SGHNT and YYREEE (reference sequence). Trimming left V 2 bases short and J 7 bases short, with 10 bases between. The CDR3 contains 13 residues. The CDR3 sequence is CASSFVAGNEQFF. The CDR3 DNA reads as TGTGCCAGCAGCTTCGTGGCGGGAAATGAGCAGTTCTTC.

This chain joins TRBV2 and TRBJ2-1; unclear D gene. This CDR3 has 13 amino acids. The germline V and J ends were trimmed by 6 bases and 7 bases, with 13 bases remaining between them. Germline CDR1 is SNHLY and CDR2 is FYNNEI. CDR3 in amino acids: CASSAYMGNEQFF. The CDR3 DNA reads TGTGCCAGCAGCGCTTATATGGGTAATGAGCAGTTCTTC.

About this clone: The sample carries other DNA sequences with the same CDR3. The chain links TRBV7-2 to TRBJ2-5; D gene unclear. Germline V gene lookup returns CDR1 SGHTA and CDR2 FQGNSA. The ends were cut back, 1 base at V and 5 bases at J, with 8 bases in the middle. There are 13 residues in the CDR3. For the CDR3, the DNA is TGTGCCAGCAGCTTAGGAGTGTCCGAGACCCAGTACTTC. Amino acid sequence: CASSLGVSETQYF. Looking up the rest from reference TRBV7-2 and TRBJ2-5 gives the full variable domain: GAGVSQSPSNKVTEKGKDVELRCDPISGHTALYWYRQSLGQGLEFLIYFQGNSAPDKSGLPSDRFSAERTGGSVSTLTIQRTQQEDSAVYLCASSLGVSETQYFGPGTRLLVL.

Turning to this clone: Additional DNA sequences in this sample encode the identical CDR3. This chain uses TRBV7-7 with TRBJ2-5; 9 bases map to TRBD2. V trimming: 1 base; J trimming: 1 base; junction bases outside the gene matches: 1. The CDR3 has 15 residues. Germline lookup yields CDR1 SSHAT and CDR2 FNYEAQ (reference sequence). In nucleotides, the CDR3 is TGTGCCAGCAGCTTAGGAGCGGGGGGCCAAGAGACCCAGTACTTC. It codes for CASSLGAGGQETQYF.

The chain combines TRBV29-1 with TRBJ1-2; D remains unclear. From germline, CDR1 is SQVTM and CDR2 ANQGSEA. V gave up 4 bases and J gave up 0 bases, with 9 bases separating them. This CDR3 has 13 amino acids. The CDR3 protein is CSVVAGANYGYTF. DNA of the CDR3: TGCAGCGTTGTGGCAGGAGCTAACTATGGCTACACCTTC.